Shown below are 26 T cell receptor beta chains from a single sample sequenced in a study of blood T cell repertoires in COVID-19. Repertoires were generated with immunoSEQ multiplex PCR, while TCRdb's copy carries only in-frame clones and drops some. The table lists 130,000 to 150,000 clones, around four fifths of them singletons, with nearly 3% in the top ten. The source material was peripheral blood. The receptors were gathered from a woman aged 40 to 50 with active or convalescent COVID-19.

The chain recombines TRBV7-9 with TRBJ2-2, with 7 bases lining up with TRBD1. CDR1 is SEHNR and CDR2 is FQNEAQ in the germline V gene (reference sequence). Germline trimming cut 4 bases from V and 8 bases from J; bases unmatched to any gene: 13. The CDR3 extends over 16 amino acids. CDR3 sequence reads: CASSSHKDRFVGELFF. The CDR3 nucleotides read TGTGCCAGCAGCTCTCATAAGGACAGGTTCGTGGGGGAGCTGTTTTTT.

The V and J genes are TRBV12-3 or TRBV12-4 and TRBJ1-1; D might be TRBD1 (5 bases). The CDR3 covers 13 residues. Trimming cost V 5 bases and J 4 bases, with 11 bases left between them. CDR3 residues: CASSPVGGTEAFF. The CDR3 coding sequence is TGTGCCAGCAGTCCAGTCGGGGGCACTGAAGCTTTCTTT.

This chain uses TRBV20-1 with TRBJ2-2; 9 nucleotides line up with TRBD2. Per germline, CDR1 DFQATT and CDR2 SNEGSKA (reference sequence). The CDR3 totals 16 residues. With 3 bases clipped from V and 6 bases from J, the junction kept 11 bases outside the gene matches. This CDR3 reads CSASSGREGEAGELFF. CDR3 DNA: TGCAGTGCTAGTTCAGGGCGGGAGGGCGAAGCCGGGGAGCTGTTTTTT.

The rearrangement links TRBV5-1 to TRBJ2-1; 15 bases map to TRBD2. V gave up 3 bases and J gave up 10 bases; unmatched junction bases: 5. Germline CDR1 and CDR2: SGHRS and YFSETQ. The CDR3 contains 15 residues. The CDR3 loop is CASSWGTSGRPEQFF. The CDR3, as DNA: TGCGCCAGCAGCTGGGGGACTAGCGGGAGGCCCGAGCAGTTCTTC.

This chain uses TRBV28 with TRBJ1-1; D is undetermined. The V end was cut by 2 bases, the J end by 4 bases, with 11 bases between. This CDR3 spans 14 amino acids. Germline V CDR1 and CDR2: MDHEN, SYDVKM. CDR3 sequence: CASSLRGRGTEAFF. CDR3 DNA sequence: TGTGCCAGCAGTTTACGGGGTCGGGGCACTGAAGCTTTCTTT. Filled out from reference TRBV28 and TRBJ1-1, the complete variable domain reads DVKVTQSSRYLVKRTGEKVFLECVQDMDHENMFWYRQDPGLGLRLIYFSYDVKMKEKGDIPEGYSVSREKKERFSLILESASTNQTSMYLCASSLRGRGTEAFFGQGTRLTVV.

CDR3 sequence (DNA): TGTGCCAGCAGCCAAGGAGGGGGTACGGAGACCCAGTACTTC. Residues: CASSQGGGTETQYF. The V and J genes are TRBV3-1 (or the pseudogene TRBV3-2) and TRBJ2-5; weak D call: TRBD1 (6 bases). The CDR3 contains 14 residues. V was shortened by 1 base and J by 5 bases, with 11 bases between the two germline ends. Germline V gene sequence: CDR1 LGHDT, CDR2 YNNKEL (reference sequence).

DNA of the CDR3: TGTGCTAGTGGCCCCCAGGGTTTTGAGACCCAGTACTTC. Its protein product is CASGPQGFETQYF. The chain has TRBV12-5 and TRBJ2-5; TRBD1 might be the D (5 bases). CDR1 is LGHNT and CDR2 is FRNRAP in the germline V gene. Trimming pared 6 bases from V and 5 bases from J, leaving 13 bases between. The CDR3 covers 13 residues.

This sequence joins TRBV6-1 and TRBJ1-1; the D is unclear. This CDR3 has 16 amino acids. Germline V gene sequence: CDR1 MNHNS, CDR2 SASEGT. Trimming pared 3 bases from V and 0 bases from J, leaving 14 bases between. The CDR3: CASSDLGRHLNTEAFF. The CDR3 DNA follows: TGTGCCAGCAGTGATTTGGGCCGGCACCTGAACACTGAAGCTTTCTTT.

This sequence joins TRBV7-2 and TRBJ1-2, with a possible D match to TRBD1 (6 bases). V shed 1 base and J shed 0 bases, with 12 bases lying between them. The length of the CDR3 is 16 residues. The germline gives CDR1 SGHTA, CDR2 FQGNSA. CDR3 DNA: TGTGCCAGCAGCTTAGGAACAGGGAAGGCTAACTATGGCTACACCTTC. Protein product: CASSLGTGKANYGYTF.

The chain carries TRBV5-1 and TRBJ2-7; maybe TRBD1 (7 bases). The germline V gene has CDR1 SGHRS and CDR2 YFSETQ. CDR3 length equals 11 residues. V was pared by 4 bases and J by 6 bases, with 8 bases between. CDR3 protein: CASSQGGEQYF. CDR3 coding DNA: TGCGCCAGCAGCCAGGGGGGCGAGCAGTACTTC.

This chain links TRBV10-3 with TRBJ2-7, with a possible D match to TRBD2 (5 bases). The V end was cut by 4 bases, the J end by 2 bases, with 6 bases between. CDR3 length equals 12 residues. Germline V gives CDR1 ENHRY, CDR2 SYGVKD. Here the CDR3 reads CAISGGPYEQYF. The CDR3 DNA is TGTGCCATCAGTGGAGGGCCCTACGAGCAGTACTTC.

This clone came up once. The CDR3 nucleotides read TGTGCCAGCTCACGGGGACAGATGAACACTGAAGCTTTCTTT. Protein product: CASSRGQMNTEAFF. V usage is TRBV18 and J usage is TRBJ1-1; 7 bases agree with TRBD1. This CDR3 has 14 amino acids. The V gene's germline CDR1 is KGHSH and CDR2 LQKENI. V shed 4 bases and J 0 bases; nucleotides not matched to a gene: 2.

This chain uses TRBV5-6 with TRBJ1-1; D possibly corresponds to TRBD1 (5 bases). The V end lost 1 base, the J end lost 0 bases, and 13 bases lay between the germline ends. The V gene's germline CDR1 is SGHDT and CDR2 YYEEEE. The CDR3 runs to 16 residues. The CDR3: CASSLFLGEVNTEAFF. In DNA, the CDR3 is TGTGCCAGCAGCTTGTTTTTAGGGGAAGTGAACACTGAAGCTTTCTTT.

This chain uses TRBV5-1 with TRBJ2-1; 7 bases fit TRBD1. V lost 4 bases to trimming and J lost 2 bases; unmatched junction nucleotides: 6. The CDR3 consists of 15 residues. Per germline, CDR1 SGHRS and CDR2 YFSETQ. CDR3 amino acids: CASSIPGQPYNEQFF. CDR3 DNA: TGCGCCAGCAGCATACCGGGACAGCCCTACAATGAGCAGTTCTTC.

The chain employs TRBV19 and TRBJ2-7, with 12 nucleotides matching TRBD2. The CDR3 is 15 amino acids. Germline trimming cut 1 base from V and 3 bases from J; bases unmatched to any gene: 1. The germline V gene has CDR1 LNHDA and CDR2 SQIVND (reference sequence). This CDR3 reads CASSIASGRGYEQYF. The CDR3 DNA reads TGTGCCAGTAGTATAGCTAGCGGGAGGGGCTACGAGCAGTACTTC.

This rearrangement joins TRBV28 to TRBJ1-1, with 8 nucleotides matching TRBD1. The CDR3 extends over 15 amino acids. The junction had 8 bases not matched to a gene; V was cut back by 4 bases and J by 4 bases. Germline CDR1 is MDHEN and CDR2 is SYDVKM. For the CDR3, the DNA is TGTGCCAGCAGTTCATCCGGGACAGGCGGCACTGAAGCTTTCTTT. Translated: CASSSSGTGGTEAFF.

This clone has just a few counts. This chain links TRBV10-3 with TRBJ1-6; 7 bases line up with TRBD1. The V gene end was trimmed by 8 bases and the J gene end by 7 bases; junction bases not matched to a gene: 5. The CDR3 totals 13 residues. CDR1 and CDR2 (germline): ENHRY, SYGVKD. CDR3 coding DNA: TGTGCCATCCACAGGGGAGACAATTCACCCCTCCACTTT. The encoded protein is CAIHRGDNSPLHF.

The V call is TRBV5-1, the J call TRBJ2-7, with 12 nucleotides matching TRBD2. Losses at the gene ends were 0 bases for V and 2 bases for J; bases not matched to a gene: 9. From germline, CDR1 is SGHRS and CDR2 YFSETQ. The CDR3 is made up of 18 amino acids. The CDR3 nucleotides are TGCGCCAGCAGCTTGGCCGGGCTAGCGGGAGGGGCTACCTACGAGCAGTACTTC. This gives the protein CASSLAGLAGGATYEQYF.

The chain couples TRBV7-9 to TRBJ2-3, with TRBD2 identical over 7 bases. Trimming took 3 bases from V and 5 from J; bases not matched to a gene: 14. CDR1 is SEHNR and CDR2 is FQNEAQ in the germline V gene (reference sequence). The CDR3 is 17 residues long. In DNA, the CDR3 is TGTGCCAGCAGCTTGGGTTTAGCGGGCCCCCGGGTAGATACGCAGTATTTT. It encodes CASSLGLAGPRVDTQYF.

This clone was recorded once. The chain has TRBV6-5 and TRBJ1-3, with a possible D match to TRBD1 (5 bases). Trimming cost V 2 bases and J 3 bases, with 11 bases left between them. The germline V gene encodes CDR1 MNHEY and CDR2 SVGAGI. This CDR3 contains 15 residues. As DNA, the CDR3 is TGTGCCAGCAGTTACGGCCAGGGCGATGGAAACACCATATATTTT. Translated: CASSYGQGDGNTIYF.

The chain recombines TRBV7-9 with TRBJ1-2; 8 nucleotides match TRBD1. Trimming removed 1 base from V and 8 bases from J; junction bases left unmatched: 6. The length of the CDR3 is 14 residues. The germline V gene encodes CDR1 SEHNR and CDR2 FQNEAQ (reference sequence). CDR3 sequence reads: CASSLVVQGGGYTF. CDR3 in DNA: TGTGCCAGCAGCTTAGTGGTACAGGGGGGAGGCTACACCTTC.

This chain joins TRBV18 and TRBJ2-1; 9 nucleotides line up with TRBD1. The CDR3 loop spans 15 amino acids. The germline V gene has CDR1 KGHSH and CDR2 LQKENI. V lost 6 bases to trimming and J lost 8 bases; unmatched junction nucleotides: 11. CDR3 sequence reads: CASSSQGTGNHEQFF. CDR3 DNA sequence: TGTGCCAGCTCCTCCCAGGGGACAGGGAACCATGAGCAGTTCTTC.

The chain is built from TRBV27 and TRBJ2-7; TRBD1 matches at 12 bases. Germline-derived CDR1 and CDR2 are MNHEY and SMNVEV (reference sequence). Unmatched junction bases numbered 5, after V lost 0 bases and J lost 5 bases. CDR3 length equals 16 residues. This CDR3 is CASSLSPGTGGDEQYF. CDR3 nucleotide sequence: TGTGCCAGCAGTTTATCGCCCGGGACAGGGGGCGACGAGCAGTACTTC.

The chain recombines TRBV28 with TRBJ1-1; TRBD1 matches at 8 bases. The CDR3 extends over 13 amino acids. With 6 bases clipped from V and 6 bases from J, the junction kept 6 bases outside the gene matches. Germline V gene data show CDR1 as MDHEN and CDR2 as SYDVKM. This CDR3 reads CASSPRTGPEAFF. The DNA for the CDR3 is TGTGCCAGCAGCCCCAGGACAGGGCCTGAAGCTTTCTTT.

Written as DNA, the CDR3 is TGTGCCAGCAGCTTGGGCACCGGGACAGGCTATGGCTACACCTTC. Protein sequence: CASSLGTGTGYGYTF. V gene TRBV5-6 combines with J gene TRBJ1-2; 8 bases agree with TRBD1. CDR3 size: 15 residues. Germline-derived CDR1 and CDR2 are SGHDT and YYEEEE. After removal of 0 bases from V and 4 bases from J, the junction contained 5 bases not matched to a gene.

This chain joins TRBV11-2 and TRBJ1-5; 7 bases fit TRBD1. J lost 3 bases, V lost 3 bases, and 2 bases had no gene match. Germline values: CDR1 SGHAT, CDR2 FQNNGV. The CDR3 covers 14 residues. This chain's CDR3 is CASSLDRFNQPQHF. CDR3 in DNA: TGTGCCAGCAGCTTGGACAGGTTCAATCAGCCCCAGCATTTT.